This note documents a single T cell receptor beta chain sequence. Its antigen is undetermined. This sample was taken from a study of vaccination and CD4 T cells after COVID-19. An Oncomine TCR Beta short-read assay was used to sequence the DNA from cultured CD4+ T cells. TCRdb re-analysed the PCR reads in MiXCR, keeping a single row per CDR3 protein. The table includes fewer than 7,000 distinct CDR3 sequences, about 71% detected once. Sample treatment: approximately nine-day PBMC culture with coronavirus spike peptide pools or control peptides (ViraFEST assay). After less than 13 days of culture, CD4+ T cells were negatively selected. In germline, CDR1 is SGHNT, CDR2 YYREEE (reference sequence). This CDR3 is built from 17 residues. V was shortened by 3 bases and J by 1 base, with 16 bases between the two germline ends.

The TCR was taken from a human donor who had recovered from COVID-19. V is TRBV5-4 and J is TRBJ2-2; a weak D match, TRBD1 (6 bases). Sequencing was performed on CD4+ T cells from blood, cultured in vitro. The CDR3 here is CASSWPKGTRNTGELFF. CDR3 in DNA: TGTGCCAGCAGCTGGCCAAAGGGGACACGGAACACCGGGGAGCTGTTTTTT.